The 21 T cell receptor beta chains listed next were all sequenced from one sample in a study of blood T cell repertoires in COVID-19. Profiled with immunoSEQ multiplex PCR; TCRdb holds only in-frame clones, not every one. The sample includes roughly 130,000 clones, around 83% of them seen just once. The sequenced sample consisted of peripheral blood. The origin of the receptors is a woman between 45 and 60 years old with acute or convalescent COVID-19.

The J gene is TRBJ2-2, the V gene TRBV5-1; 9 bases line up with TRBD1. V trimming: 3 bases; J trimming: 0 bases; junction bases outside the gene matches: 6. Per the germline V gene, CDR1 is SGHRS and CDR2 is YFSETQ. The CDR3 runs 17 residues. CDR3 loop: CASSSLGQGPNTGELFF. CDR3 DNA sequence: TGCGCCAGCAGCTCCTTAGGACAGGGGCCGAACACCGGGGAGCTGTTTTTT.

J is TRBJ2-2 and V is TRBV18, with TRBD1 as a possible D gene (5 bases). V shed 0 bases and J shed 1 base, with 9 bases lying between them. CDR1 is KGHSH and CDR2 is LQKENI in the germline V gene. The CDR3 is 16 residues long. The CDR3 protein is CASSPPGQGNTGELFF. CDR3 in DNA: TGTGCCAGCTCACCACCAGGGCAGGGGAACACCGGGGAGCTGTTTTTT.

The genes are TRBV5-1 and TRBJ1-1, with TRBD1 matching 7 bases. The CDR3 length is 14 residues. CDR1 is SGHRS and CDR2 is YFSETQ in the germline V gene. With V trimmed by 3 bases and J by 6 bases, 8 bases remained unmatched. This CDR3 is CASSSLTGAPEAFF. DNA of the CDR3: TGCGCCAGCAGCTCCCTCACAGGGGCCCCTGAAGCTTTCTTT.

V usage is TRBV11-3 and J usage is TRBJ1-2; TRBD1 agrees at 9 bases. CDR1 and CDR2 from the germline V gene are SGHNT and YENEEA. V lost 4 bases to trimming and J lost 1 base; unmatched junction nucleotides: 10. This CDR3 spans 17 amino acids. The CDR3 coding sequence is TGTGCCAGCAGCTCATCCCCCCGACAGGGGGTTAACTATGGCTACACCTTC. Translating it yields CASSSSPRQGVNYGYTF. Combining the CDR3 with reference TRBV11-3 and TRBJ1-2 gives the whole variable domain EAGVVQSPRYKIIEKKQPVAFWCNPISGHNTLYWYLQNLGQGPELLIRYENEEAVDDSQLPKDRFSAERLKGVDSTLKIQPAELGDSAVYLCASSSSPRQGVNYGYTFGSGTRLTVV.

This clone was seen a handful of times. The V gene is TRBV7-9, the J gene TRBJ2-7; D is unclear. The CDR3 extends over 11 amino acids. Germline values: CDR1 SEHNR, CDR2 FQNEAQ (reference sequence). The ends were cut back, 4 bases at V and 7 bases at J, with 8 bases in the middle. Here the CDR3 reads CASSSGLEQYF. The CDR3 DNA follows: TGTGCCAGCAGCTCCGGTCTGGAGCAGTACTTC. The full variable domain, with the rest looked up from reference TRBV7-9 and TRBJ2-7, is DTGVSQNPRHKITKRGQNVTFRCDPISEHNRLYWYRQTLGQGPEFLTYFQNEAQLEKSRLLSDRFSAERPKGSFSTLEIQRTEQGDSAMYLCASSSGLEQYFGPGTRLTVT.

V and J are TRBV11-3 and TRBJ2-7; TRBD2 matches 9 bases. The trim removed 4 bases at V and 4 bases at J, leaving 11 bases unmatched. The CDR3 runs to 16 residues. Germline V gene data show CDR1 as SGHNT and CDR2 as YENEEA. The CDR3 loop reads CASSSSSGVGIYEQYF. The DNA for the CDR3 is TGTGCCAGCAGCTCCTCTAGCGGGGTAGGGATATACGAGCAGTACTTC.

The chain uses TRBV10-3 and TRBJ2-1; 8 bases are a match to TRBD2. CDR1 is ENHRY, CDR2 SYGVKD, per germline. The CDR3 contains 16 residues. The V gene end was trimmed by 2 bases and the J gene end by 0 bases; junction bases not matched to a gene: 3. The CDR3 DNA sequence: TGTGCCATCAGTGAGCGCGGGGGGAGCTCCTACAATGAGCAGTTCTTC. This encodes CAISERGGSSYNEQFF.

The chain is built from TRBV27 and TRBJ1-4; D possibly corresponds to TRBD1 (5 bases). The germline gives CDR1 MNHEY, CDR2 SMNVEV (reference sequence). Trimming removed 5 bases from V and 4 bases from J, with 11 bases in between. The CDR3 sequence is 14 residues long. CDR3 sequence reads: CASSQPGLNEKLFF. Here the CDR3 DNA reads TGTGCCAGCAGTCAACCGGGACTTAATGAAAAACTGTTTTTT.

V and J are TRBV5-1 and TRBJ2-7; 8 bases are shared with TRBD1. The CDR3 runs to 14 residues. Germline CDR1 reads SGHRS; CDR2 reads YFSETQ. After removal of 0 bases from V and 5 bases from J, the junction contained 4 bases not matched to a gene. DNA for the CDR3: TGCGCCAGCAGCTTGGGGACAGGGCACCACGAGCAGTACTTC. Amino acids: CASSLGTGHHEQYF.

The chain combines TRBV7-8 with TRBJ1-4, with D perhaps TRBD1 (6 bases). V was cut by 4 bases and J by 6 bases, with 18 bases left in between. CDR1 is SGHVS and CDR2 is FQNEAQ in the germline V gene. CDR3 length equals 16 residues. CDR3 region: CASSSDRKGMYEKLFF. Written as DNA, the CDR3 is TGTGCCAGCAGCTCCGACAGGAAAGGGATGTATGAAAAACTGTTTTTT.

The gene calls are TRBV27 and TRBJ2-1, with TRBD1 identical over 8 bases. CDR3 size: 13 residues. V shed 5 bases, J shed 7 bases, and the junction held 4 bases outside the gene matches. From germline, CDR1 is MNHEY and CDR2 SMNVEV (reference sequence). CDR3 in DNA: TGTGCCAGCAGTCCGACAGGGGCGAATGAGCAGTTCTTC. Its translation: CASSPTGANEQFF.

This chain connects TRBV3-1 (or the pseudogene TRBV3-2) to TRBJ2-3; TRBD2 might be the D (5 bases). Trimming stripped 3 bases from V and 11 bases from J, with 18 bases between. The germline CDR1 and CDR2 sequences are LGHDT and YNNKEL (reference sequence). The CDR3 has 14 amino acids. In DNA, the CDR3 is TGTGCCAGCAGCCAGGGCCGACTTCGAGGGAAGCAGTATTTT. As protein: CASSQGRLRGKQYF.

The chain couples TRBV5-1 to TRBJ1-5; D perhaps matches TRBD1 (6 bases). Germline V gene lookup returns CDR1 SGHRS and CDR2 YFSETQ. This CDR3 comprises 14 residues. Deletions cut 3 bases from V and 5 bases from J, with 12 bases between. CDR3 residues: CASSYGTNDQPQHF. DNA for the CDR3: TGCGCCAGCAGCTACGGGACAAACGATCAGCCCCAGCATTTT.

J is TRBJ1-1 and V is TRBV19; 9 positions agree with TRBD1. The CDR3 totals 17 residues. CDR1 is LNHDA, CDR2 SQIVND, per germline (reference sequence). V trimming: 5 bases; J trimming: 0 bases; junction bases outside the gene matches: 10. In DNA form, the CDR3 reads TGTGCCAGTAGTGGCGGGACAGGGAAAGGAGTGAACACTGAAGCTTTCTTT. This codes for CASSGGTGKGVNTEAFF.

This clone was counted only a few times. V usage is TRBV6-5 and J usage is TRBJ1-4; D might be TRBD1 (6 bases). The CDR3 is made up of 15 amino acids. V shed 7 bases and J shed 0 bases, with 12 bases lying between them. Germline V gene sequence: CDR1 MNHEY, CDR2 SVGAGI. CDR3 DNA sequence: TGTGCCAGCACCCCAGGGGATGCAACTAATGAAAAACTGTTTTTT. Protein: CASTPGDATNEKLFF.

This chain uses TRBV4-1 with TRBJ1-4; TRBD1 matches at 9 bases. Germline V gene lookup returns CDR1 MGHRA and CDR2 YSYEKL. V was pared by 4 bases and J by 6 bases, with 15 bases of the junction left unmatched. The CDR3 covers 18 residues. Here the CDR3 DNA reads TGCGCCAGCAGCCCGTACCCGGATGGAGGGACAGGGTATGAAAAACTGTTTTTT. This gives the protein CASSPYPDGGTGYEKLFF.

This clone has more than one count but fewer than ten. The chain combines TRBV4-1 with TRBJ2-1; 7 nucleotides line up with TRBD1. Germline-derived CDR1 and CDR2 are MGHRA and YSYEKL. The CDR3 loop spans 15 amino acids. The V gene end was trimmed by 3 bases and the J gene end by 2 bases; junction bases not matched to a gene: 4. The CDR3 loop is CASSQPDRAYNEQFF. CDR3 in DNA: TGCGCCAGCAGCCAGCCCGACAGGGCCTACAATGAGCAGTTCTTC.

V usage is TRBV19 and J usage is TRBJ2-3; D may be TRBD2 (5 bases). Germline values: CDR1 LNHDA, CDR2 SQIVND (reference sequence). This CDR3 comprises 15 residues. V lost 4 bases to trimming and J lost 6 bases, with 17 bases between them. In DNA, the CDR3 is TGTGCCAGTAGTACCCACCAGGTCGAGGGCGATACGCAGTATTTT. It codes for CASSTHQVEGDTQYF.

J is TRBJ1-1 and V is TRBV21-1. TRBV21-1 is a known pseudogene. This CDR3 is built from 18 residues. In DNA form, the CDR3 reads TGTGCCAGCAGCAAAGTGATGAGGGAGGGAGACTTGAACACTGAAGCTTTCTTT. Its protein is CASSKVMREGDLNTEAFF.

The chain uses TRBV9 and TRBJ1-4, with 7 bases that match TRBD1. CDR3 length: 14 residues. Losses at the gene ends were 7 bases for V and 0 bases for J; bases not matched to a gene: 3. Germline CDR1 and CDR2: SGDLS and YYNGEE. The CDR3 nucleotides read TGTGCCAGCGGGACAGTTGCAACTAATGAAAAACTGTTTTTT. Translating it yields CASGTVATNEKLFF.

The V gene is TRBV9, the J gene TRBJ1-4; no reliable D call. Trimming removed 0 bases at V and 0 bases at J, with 3 bases between. Germline V gene data show CDR1 as SGDLS and CDR2 as YYNGEE. The CDR3 totals 14 residues. This CDR3 is CASSVGPTNEKLFF. The CDR3 coding sequence is TGTGCCAGCAGCGTAGGGCCAACTAATGAAAAACTGTTTTTT.